The clone carrying this T cell receptor (beta chain) appeared many times. Germline and junction disagree at one end, which may indicate a read error. The data stem from a study of regulatory T cells in long-lasting Graves disease. Arm-PCR of CDR3 regions with iRepertoire HTBI primers generated TCR beta libraries. TCRdb re-called the multiplex PCR reads through MiXCR, storing one row per CDR3 protein. The table records 350,000 to 550,000 distinct CDR3 sequences, more than 12% of them present only once. Described time point: newly diagnosed GD, antithyroid drugs for less than 3 months. Extracted RNA from PBMCs served as the source of the TCR library. These records were also assigned to another study, of T cells in Graves' hyperthyroidism and ophthalmopathy.

The TCR was taken from a woman in her twenties or thirties with Graves disease. The source was peripheral blood mononuclear cells (PBMCs), collected at new diagnosis, from a patient treated with antithyroid drugs.

CDR3: CASSFNNEQFF. In DNA, the CDR3 is TGTGCCAGCAGTTTTAATAATGAGCAGTTCTTC. The rearrangement links TRBV5-1 to TRBJ2-1; unclear D gene. The germline gives CDR1 SGHRS, CDR2 YFSETQ. The CDR3 consists of 11 residues. Looking up the rest from reference TRBV5-1 and TRBJ2-1 gives the full variable domain: KAGVTQTPRYLIKTRGQQVTLSCSPISGHRSVSWYQQTPGQGLQFLFEYFSETQRNKGNFPGRFSGRQFSNSRSEMNVSTLELGDSALYLCASSFNNEQFFGPGTRLTVL.